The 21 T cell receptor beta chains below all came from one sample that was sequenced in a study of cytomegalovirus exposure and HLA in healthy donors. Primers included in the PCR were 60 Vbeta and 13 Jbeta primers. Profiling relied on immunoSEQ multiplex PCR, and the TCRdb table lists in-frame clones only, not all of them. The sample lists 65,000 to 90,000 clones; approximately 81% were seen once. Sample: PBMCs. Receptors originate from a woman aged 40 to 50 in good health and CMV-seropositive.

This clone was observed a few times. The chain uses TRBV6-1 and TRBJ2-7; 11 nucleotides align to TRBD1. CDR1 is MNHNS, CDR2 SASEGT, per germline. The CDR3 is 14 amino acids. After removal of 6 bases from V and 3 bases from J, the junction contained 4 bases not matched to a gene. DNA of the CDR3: TGTGCCAGCAGGGCGGGACAGGGGGTCTACGAGCAGTACTTC. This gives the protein CASRAGQGVYEQYF.

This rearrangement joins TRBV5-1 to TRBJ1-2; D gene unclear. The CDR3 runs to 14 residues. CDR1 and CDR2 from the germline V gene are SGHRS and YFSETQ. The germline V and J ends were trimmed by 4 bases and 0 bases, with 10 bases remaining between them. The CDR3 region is CASSEQAANYGYTF. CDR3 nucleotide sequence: TGCGCCAGCAGCGAGCAGGCCGCTAACTATGGCTACACCTTC.

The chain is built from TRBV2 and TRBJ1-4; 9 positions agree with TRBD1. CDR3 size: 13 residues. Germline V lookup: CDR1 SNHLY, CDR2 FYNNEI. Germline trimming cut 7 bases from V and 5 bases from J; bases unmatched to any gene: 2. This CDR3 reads CASKGQGNEKLFF. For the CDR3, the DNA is TGTGCCAGCAAGGGACAGGGAAATGAAAAACTGTTTTTT.

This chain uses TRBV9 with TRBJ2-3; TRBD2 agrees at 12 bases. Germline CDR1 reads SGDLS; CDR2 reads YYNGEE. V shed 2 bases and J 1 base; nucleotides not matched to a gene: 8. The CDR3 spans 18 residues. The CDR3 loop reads CASSVGWASGGGTDTQYF. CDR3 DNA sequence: TGTGCCAGCAGCGTGGGGTGGGCTAGCGGGGGGGGCACAGATACGCAGTATTTT.

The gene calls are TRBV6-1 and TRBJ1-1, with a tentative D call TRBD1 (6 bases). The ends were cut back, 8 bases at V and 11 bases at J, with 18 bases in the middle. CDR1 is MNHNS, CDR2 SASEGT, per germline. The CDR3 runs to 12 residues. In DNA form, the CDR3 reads TGTGCCAGCGCGAATTTCAGGGGTGAGGCTTTCTTT. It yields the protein CASANFRGEAFF.

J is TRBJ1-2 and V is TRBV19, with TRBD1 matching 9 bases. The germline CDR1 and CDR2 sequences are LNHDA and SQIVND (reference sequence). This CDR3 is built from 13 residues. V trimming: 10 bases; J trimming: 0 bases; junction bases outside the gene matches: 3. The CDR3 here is CATGTGTNYGYTF. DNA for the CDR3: TGTGCCACCGGGACAGGGACTAACTATGGCTACACCTTC.

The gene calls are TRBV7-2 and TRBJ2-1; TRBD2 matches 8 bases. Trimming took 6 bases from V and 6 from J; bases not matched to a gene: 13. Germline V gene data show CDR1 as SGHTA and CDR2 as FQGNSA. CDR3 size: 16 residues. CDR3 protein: CASSLQFSGGANEQFF. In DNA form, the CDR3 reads TGTGCCAGCAGTTTACAATTCAGCGGGGGTGCCAATGAGCAGTTCTTC.

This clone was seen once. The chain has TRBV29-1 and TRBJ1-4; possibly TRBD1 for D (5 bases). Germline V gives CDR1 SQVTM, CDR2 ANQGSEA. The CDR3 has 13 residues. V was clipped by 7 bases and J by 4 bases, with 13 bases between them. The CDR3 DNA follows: TGCAGCGCATGGCAAAGGGGTAATGAAAAACTGTTTTTT. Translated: CSAWQRGNEKLFF.

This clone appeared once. For the CDR3, the DNA is TGTGCCAGCAGCTCGGACCTAGCGGGGGGGAACACCGGGGAGCTGTTTTTT. Protein product: CASSSDLAGGNTGELFF. The V and J genes are TRBV5-6 and TRBJ2-2; TRBD2 matches 11 bases. CDR1 is SGHDT, CDR2 YYEEEE, per germline. The J segment lost 1 base and the V segment lost 3 bases, leaving 5 bases of the junction unmatched. The CDR3 runs to 17 residues.

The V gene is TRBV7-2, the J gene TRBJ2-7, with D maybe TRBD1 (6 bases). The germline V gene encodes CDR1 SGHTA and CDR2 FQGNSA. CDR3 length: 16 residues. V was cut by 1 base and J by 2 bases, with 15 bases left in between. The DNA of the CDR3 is TGTGCCAGCAGCTTAGTCGGACAGACTTTCACCTACGAGCAGTACTTC. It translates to CASSLVGQTFTYEQYF.

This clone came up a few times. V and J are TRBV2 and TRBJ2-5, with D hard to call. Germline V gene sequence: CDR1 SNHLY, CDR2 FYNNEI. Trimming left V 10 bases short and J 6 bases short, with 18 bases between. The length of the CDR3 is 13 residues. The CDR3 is CATQSDWVQTQYF. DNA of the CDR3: TGTGCCACCCAAAGCGACTGGGTTCAGACCCAGTACTTC.

CDR3: CASSESGTRAYEQYF. The CDR3 coding sequence is TGTGCCAGCAGTGAGTCCGGGACTAGGGCCTACGAGCAGTACTTC. The chain couples TRBV2 to TRBJ2-7, with 8 bases aligning to TRBD2. CDR1 and CDR2 (germline): SNHLY, FYNNEI. There are 15 residues in the CDR3. The V segment lost 3 bases and the J segment 2 bases; nucleotides outside the gene matches: 6.

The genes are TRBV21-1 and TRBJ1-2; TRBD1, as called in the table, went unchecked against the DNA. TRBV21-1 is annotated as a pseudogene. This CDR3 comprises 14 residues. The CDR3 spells CASSKGRGSYGYTF. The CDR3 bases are TGTGCCAGCAGCAAGGGCAGGGGGTCCTATGGCTACACCTTC.

CDR3 residues: CASSSWAESTDTQYF. In DNA, the CDR3 is TGTGCCAGCAGTTCTTGGGCCGAGAGCACAGATACGCAGTATTTT. J is TRBJ2-3 and V is TRBV27; D unclear. The CDR3 loop spans 15 amino acids. Trimming took 4 bases from V and 0 from J, leaving 11 bases between them. Germline CDR1 reads MNHEY; CDR2 reads SMNVEV (reference sequence).

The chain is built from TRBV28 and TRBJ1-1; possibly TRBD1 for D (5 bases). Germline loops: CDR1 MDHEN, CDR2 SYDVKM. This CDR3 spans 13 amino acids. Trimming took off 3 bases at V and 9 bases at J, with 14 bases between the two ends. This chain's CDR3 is CASSLSERGKAFF. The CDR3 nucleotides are TGTGCCAGCAGTTTGAGTGAAAGGGGAAAAGCTTTCTTT. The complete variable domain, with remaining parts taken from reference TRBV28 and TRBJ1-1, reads DVKVTQSSRYLVKRTGEKVFLECVQDMDHENMFWYRQDPGLGLRLIYFSYDVKMKEKGDIPEGYSVSREKKERFSLILESASTNQTSMYLCASSLSERGKAFFGQGTRLTVV.

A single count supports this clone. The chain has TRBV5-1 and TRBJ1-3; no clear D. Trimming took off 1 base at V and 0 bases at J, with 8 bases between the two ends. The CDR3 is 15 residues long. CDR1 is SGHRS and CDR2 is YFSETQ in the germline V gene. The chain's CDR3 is CASSLTRSSGNTIYF. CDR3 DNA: TGCGCCAGCAGCTTGACCCGGAGCTCTGGAAACACCATATATTTT. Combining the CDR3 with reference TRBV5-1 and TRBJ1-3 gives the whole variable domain KAGVTQTPRYLIKTRGQQVTLSCSPISGHRSVSWYQQTPGQGLQFLFEYFSETQRNKGNFPGRFSGRQFSNSRSEMNVSTLELGDSALYLCASSLTRSSGNTIYFGEGSWLTVV.

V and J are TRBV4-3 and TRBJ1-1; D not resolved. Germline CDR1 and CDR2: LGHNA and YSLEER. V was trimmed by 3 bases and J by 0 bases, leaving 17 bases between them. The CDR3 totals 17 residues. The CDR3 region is CASSQNPLQRMNTEAFF. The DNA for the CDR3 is TGCGCCAGCAGCCAGAACCCTTTACAGAGAATGAACACTGAAGCTTTCTTT.

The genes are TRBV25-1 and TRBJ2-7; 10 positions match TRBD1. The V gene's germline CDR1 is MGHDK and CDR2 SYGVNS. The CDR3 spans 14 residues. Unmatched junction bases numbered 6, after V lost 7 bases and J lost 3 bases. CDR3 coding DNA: TGTGCCAGCACCCCGGACAGGGGGTTCTACGAGCAGTACTTC. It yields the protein CASTPDRGFYEQYF.

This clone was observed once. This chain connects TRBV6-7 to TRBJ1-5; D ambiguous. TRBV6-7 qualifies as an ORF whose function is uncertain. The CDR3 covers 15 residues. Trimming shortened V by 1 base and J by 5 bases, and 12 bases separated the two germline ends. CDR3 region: CASSYCSGWDQPQHF. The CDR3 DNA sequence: TGTGCCAGCAGTTACTGTTCAGGTTGGGATCAGCCCCAGCATTTT.

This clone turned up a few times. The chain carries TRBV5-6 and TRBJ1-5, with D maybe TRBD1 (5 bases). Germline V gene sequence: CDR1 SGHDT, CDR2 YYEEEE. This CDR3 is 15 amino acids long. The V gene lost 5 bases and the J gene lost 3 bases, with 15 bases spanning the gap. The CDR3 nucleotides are TGTGCCAGCAGTGGTCGAGGACAAGACAATCAGCCCCAGCATTTT. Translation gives CASSGRGQDNQPQHF.

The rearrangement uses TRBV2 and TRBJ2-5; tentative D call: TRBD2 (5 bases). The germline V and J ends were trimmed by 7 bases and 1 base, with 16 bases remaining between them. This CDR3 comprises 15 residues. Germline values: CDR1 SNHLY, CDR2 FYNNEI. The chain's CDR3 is CASTQESGGQETQYF. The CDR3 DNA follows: TGTGCCAGCACCCAGGAGTCAGGAGGCCAAGAGACCCAGTACTTC.